This T cell receptor beta chain was recovered during a study of shared clonotypes between healthy human individuals. Study-level results: Across subsets, estimated richness was generally greater for naive than for memory populations. A reduction in generation probabilities was seen for non-shared clonotypes relative to those shared by all four donors.

Donors had no recently reported acute infections or vaccinations and were HIV-negative. All donors were Caucasian adults living in Nashville, Tennessee. Germline-derived CDR1 and CDR2 are MNHNS and SASEGT. The V end lost 7 bases, the J end lost 12 bases, and 28 bases lay between the germline ends. The CDR3 is made up of 15 amino acids. Concerning this clone: The antigen remains unidentified.

TCRdb's table, derived via immunoSEQ multiplex PCR, lists solely in-frame clones and lacks some. The repertoire holds 2 million to 3 million clones, with about 92% as singletons. The sample was naive CD4+ T cells sorted from blood. Subset meaning: CD45RA+ positively selected. This chain links TRBV6-1 with TRBJ2-7, with D perhaps TRBD1 or TRBD2 (5 bases each). This clonotype was obtained from a man between 18 and 29 years old in good health. The CDR3: CASTKGSGTVGGPYF. CDR3 DNA sequence: TGTGCCAGCACCAAAGGGTCCGGGACCGTGGGTGGTCCGTACTTC.